The 3 T cell receptor beta chains given below trace back to one sample, sequenced in a study of human CD8 memory T cell subsets. The TCR beta sequencing libraries came from UMI-labeled 5' RACE. After re-calling the 5' RACE reads, TCRdb lists one entry per CDR3 protein, DNA absent. The specimen's table records under 8,000 distinct CDR3 sequences. Sequences were obtained from CD8+ stem-like memory T cells (TSCM and TCM) sorted from PBMCs. Subset noted: stem-like memory CD8 T cells (TSTEM), CCR7+ PD-1- TIGIT-. Every receptor here comes from a human donor in good health.

This chain uses TRBV20-1 with TRBJ2-1; the D call of TRBD2 rests on TCRdb alone, since no DNA is present to check it. CDR1 and CDR2 (germline): DFQATT, SNEGSKA (reference sequence). The CDR3 length is 14 residues. The CDR3 loop is CSATGTSGGHEQFF.

According to its frequency, this clonotype is medium-sized. V and J are TRBV20-1 and TRBJ2-7. The germline CDR1 and CDR2 sequences are DFQATT and SNEGSKA (reference sequence). The CDR3 consists of 16 residues. CDR3 protein: CSARGSLAEHPYEQYF.

This chain uses TRBV13 with TRBJ1-1; absent DNA, TCRdb's TRBD1 call cannot be checked. The germline gives CDR1 PRHDT, CDR2 FYEKMQ (reference sequence). The CDR3 is 14 amino acids. The CDR3 sequence: CASSPPGGSTEAFF.